The next 6 T cell receptor beta chains were all read from a single sample in a study of blood T cell repertoires in COVID-19. Libraries were prepared by immunoSEQ multiplex PCR; TCRdb keeps only in-frame clonotypes and omits some of them. The sample has around 280,000 clones; 75% to 90% are singletons. Sequences were obtained from PBMCs or T cells enriched from blood (not recorded which). These TCRs come from a woman aged 40 to 55 who had recovered from COVID-19.

The chain has TRBV6-2 or TRBV6-3 and TRBJ2-2; 9 bases fit TRBD2. Germline-derived CDR1 and CDR2 are MNHEY and SVGEGT. This CDR3 is built from 17 residues. J gave up 0 bases and V 6 bases, and 8 bases lay outside the gene matches. CDR3 residues: CASSKMIAGANTGELFF. Here the CDR3 DNA reads TGTGCCAGCAGCAAAATGATAGCGGGGGCGAACACCGGGGAGCTGTTTTTT.

A remark on this clone: This CDR3 is also generated by other DNA sequences in the sample. This chain joins TRBV5-1 and TRBJ1-1; 9 bases align to TRBD1. Germline-derived CDR1 and CDR2 are SGHRS and YFSETQ. Trimming at V came to 4 bases and at J to 1 base, leaving 8 bases not matched to a gene. The CDR3 is 16 residues long. The CDR3 reads CASSLGTGSRNTEAFF. The CDR3 coding sequence is TGCGCCAGCAGCCTCGGGACAGGGAGTAGGAACACTGAAGCTTTCTTT.

The rearrangement links TRBV10-1 to TRBJ2-7; 8 nucleotides match TRBD1. Germline loops: CDR1 WNHNN, CDR2 SYGVQD (reference sequence). V gave up 2 bases and J gave up 3 bases; unmatched junction bases: 6. The CDR3 consists of 15 residues. CDR3 amino acids: CASSEGPGGRYEQYF. DNA of the CDR3: TGCGCCAGCAGTGAGGGCCCAGGGGGCCGCTACGAGCAGTACTTC.

The V gene is TRBV4-2, the J gene TRBJ2-4; D may be TRBD2 (5 bases). CDR1 is LGHNA and CDR2 is YNFKEQ in the germline V gene. The CDR3 spans 16 residues. The V gene lost 2 bases and the J gene lost 4 bases, with 15 bases spanning the gap. The CDR3 coding sequence is TGTGCCAGCAGCCAACATGGTACTAGTTCAAAAAACATTCAGTACTTC. Translated: CASSQHGTSSKNIQYF.

The count of this clone is one. This chain joins TRBV18 and TRBJ1-5; 8 nucleotides agree with TRBD1. CDR1 is KGHSH, CDR2 LQKENI, per germline. V gave up 0 bases and J gave up 7 bases; unmatched junction bases: 5. The CDR3 is 15 amino acids. The CDR3: CASSPPENRGQPQHF. The CDR3 bases are TGTGCCAGCTCACCACCAGAAAACAGGGGGCAGCCCCAGCATTTT. Combining the CDR3 with reference TRBV18 and TRBJ1-5 gives the whole variable domain NAGVMQNPRHLVRRRGQEARLRCSPMKGHSHVYWYRQLPEEGLKFMVYLQKENIIDESGMPKERFSAEFPKEGPSILRIQQVVRGDSAAYFCASSPPENRGQPQHFGDGTRLSIL.

As to this clone: The same CDR3 also results from other DNA sequences found in this sample. The J gene is TRBJ1-2, the V gene TRBV5-4, with 9 bases that match TRBD1. Germline loops: CDR1 SGHNT, CDR2 YYREEE (reference sequence). V lost 3 bases and J lost 2; bases outside the gene matches: 2. The length of the CDR3 is 14 residues. The CDR3 spells CASSSGQGNYGYTF. The DNA for the CDR3 is TGTGCCAGCAGCTCCGGACAGGGGAACTATGGCTACACCTTC.